The clone carrying this TCR beta chain was observed a few times. This entry comes from a study of regulatory T cells in long-lasting Graves disease. Time point given: persistent/refractory GD, antithyroid drugs over 5 years with positive TRAb. The authors made the TCR library using RNA they extracted from PBMCs. Through Arm-PCR of CDR3 regions and iRepertoire HTBI primers, TCR beta libraries were built. TCRdb reanalysed the multiplex PCR reads using MiXCR and keeps one entry per CDR3 protein. This table holds more than 300,000 distinct CDR3 sequences, about 19% found once. There are 15 residues in the CDR3. Trimming took 0 bases from V and 7 from J; bases not matched to a gene: 6. Germline lookup yields CDR1 LGHNA and CDR2 YSLEER.

V usage is TRBV4-3 and J usage is TRBJ1-5, with TRBD1 matching 7 bases. Sample: peripheral blood mononuclear cells (PBMCs), taken when the disease was refractory, from a patient treated with antithyroid drugs. This receptor was identified in a female donor with Graves disease. CDR3: CASSQDWGQRQPQHF. CDR3 nucleotides: TGCGCCAGCAGCCAAGATTGGGGACAGAGGCAGCCCCAGCATTTT.